These 28 T cell receptor beta chains were all obtained from the same sample, sequenced in a study of CD4 T cells in relation to SARS-CoV-2 and coronaviruses. Using immunoSEQ multiplex PCR, the repertoire was profiled, and TCRdb retains in-frame clones only, with some absent. Among about 26,000 clones listed, 65% to 80% were seen once. CD4+ T cells from unexposed donors were obtained before the COVID-19 pandemic (2011-2018). Isolation of CD4+ T cells took place after roughly nine days in culture. Antigens of these TCRs are unknown. The material sequenced was CD4+ T cells from PBMCs, cultured in vitro. These TCRs come from a human donor in good health.

This chain links TRBV5-4 with TRBJ1-1, with D maybe TRBD1 (5 bases). Trimming took 7 bases from V and 0 from J, leaving 16 bases between them. Germline CDR1 and CDR2: SGHNT and YYREEE (reference sequence). There are 15 residues in the CDR3. The CDR3 DNA reads TGTGCCAGCGCAAGGGGAACTCTCATGAACACTGAAGCTTTCTTT. Amino acids: CASARGTLMNTEAFF.

This chain connects TRBV9 to TRBJ2-3, with 9 bases that match TRBD1. V gave up 0 bases and J gave up 1 base; unmatched junction bases: 3. Germline V gene data show CDR1 as SGDLS and CDR2 as YYNGEE. The CDR3 contains 16 residues. The CDR3 here is CASSVGGQGGTDTQYF. In nucleotides, the CDR3 is TGTGCCAGCAGCGTAGGGGGACAGGGAGGCACAGATACGCAGTATTTT. The variable domain in full, completed from reference TRBV9 and TRBJ2-3, reads DSGVTQTPKHLITATGQRVTLRCSPRSGDLSVYWYQQSLDQGLQFLIQYYNGEERAKGNILERFSAQQFPDLHSELNLSSLELGDSALYFCASSVGGQGGTDTQYFGPGTRLTVL.

The V and J genes are TRBV5-4 and TRBJ2-1; TRBD2 matches at 8 bases. The V gene end was trimmed by 0 bases and the J gene end by 0 bases; junction bases not matched to a gene: 8. Germline values: CDR1 SGHNT, CDR2 YYREEE (reference sequence). This CDR3 contains 18 residues. CDR3 nucleotide sequence: TGTGCCAGCAGCTTGGATGGTAGCGGGGTACTCTCCTACAATGAGCAGTTCTTC. It specifies CASSLDGSGVLSYNEQFF.

V is TRBV4-3 and J is TRBJ1-4; tentative D call: TRBD1 (5 bases). The CDR3 is 14 amino acids. Germline-derived CDR1 and CDR2 are LGHNA and YSLEER. V was shortened by 1 base and J by 14 bases, with 17 bases between the two germline ends. The CDR3 nucleotides are TGCGCCAGCAGCCAAGTGCGGTGGGGGGTCAGGCTGTTTTTT. It translates to CASSQVRWGVRLFF.

The chain combines TRBV4-3 with TRBJ1-2; D perhaps matches TRBD1 (5 bases). The CDR3 contains 14 residues. Germline values: CDR1 LGHNA, CDR2 YSLEER. Trimming removed 0 bases at V and 8 bases at J, with 13 bases between. DNA of the CDR3: TGCGCCAGCAGCCAAGATTGGCAGGGATGGGGCTACACCTTC. Amino acids: CASSQDWQGWGYTF.

The chain combines TRBV7-2 with TRBJ2-3; the match to TRBD1 covers 9 bases. The CDR3 runs 16 residues. The germline gives CDR1 SGHTA, CDR2 FQGNSA. With V trimmed by 5 bases and J by 3 bases, 9 bases remained unmatched. In DNA, the CDR3 is TGTGCCAGCAGCCCCAGACGGGGACAGGGTACAGATACGCAGTATTTT. It is translated as CASSPRRGQGTDTQYF. Full variable domain (remainder filled in from reference TRBV7-2 and TRBJ2-3): GAGVSQSPSNKVTEKGKDVELRCDPISGHTALYWYRQSLGQGLEFLIYFQGNSAPDKSGLPSDRFSAERTGGSVSTLTIQRTQQEDSAVYLCASSPRRGQGTDTQYFGPGTRLTVL.

The J gene is TRBJ1-5, the V gene TRBV7-9; D is possibly TRBD1 (6 bases). Germline values: CDR1 SEHNR, CDR2 FQNEAQ (reference sequence). There are 14 residues in the CDR3. V lost 5 bases to trimming and J lost 5 bases, with 13 bases between them. In nucleotides, the CDR3 is TGTGCCAGCAGCCCTTCAGAGGGGGATCAGCCCCAGCATTTT. It translates to CASSPSEGDQPQHF.

V usage is TRBV25-1 and J usage is TRBJ2-3, with a possible D match to TRBD1 (6 bases). V lost 0 bases to trimming and J lost 4 bases, with 14 bases between them. The germline V gene has CDR1 MGHDK and CDR2 SYGVNS. This CDR3 spans 16 amino acids. The CDR3 coding sequence is TGTGCCAGCAGTGAATATGCCTATAAGGGGGCAGATACGCAGTATTTT. Its protein product is CASSEYAYKGADTQYF. Together with reference TRBV25-1 and TRBJ2-3, the CDR3 gives the full variable domain: EADIYQTPRYLVIGTGKKITLECSQTMGHDKMYWYQQDPGMELHLIHYSYGVNSTEKGDLSSESTVSRIRTEHFPLTLESARPSHTSQYLCASSEYAYKGADTQYFGPGTRLTVL.

The table lists this clone with a few counts. The chain couples TRBV30 to TRBJ2-1, with TRBD2 matching over 11 bases. This CDR3 has 15 amino acids. With V trimmed by 1 base and J by 9 bases, 8 bases remained unmatched. Per the germline V gene, CDR1 is GTSNPN and CDR2 is SVGIG (reference sequence). CDR3 DNA: TGTGCCTGGAGTGCTACTAGCGGGAGTATTGTTGAGCAGTTCTTC. This encodes CAWSATSGSIVEQFF.

The chain uses TRBV5-1 and TRBJ2-7; D not resolved. The CDR3 spans 11 residues. The V gene lost 5 bases and the J gene lost 6 bases, with 9 bases spanning the gap. From germline, CDR1 is SGHRS and CDR2 YFSETQ. The DNA for the CDR3 is TGCGCCAGCAGTTCTGTGGGCGAGCAGTACTTC. It encodes CASSSVGEQYF.

This clone was found once. This chain joins TRBV10-2 and TRBJ1-4; TRBD1 aligns across 8 bases. The V segment lost 8 bases and the J segment 8 bases; nucleotides outside the gene matches: 7. The V gene's germline CDR1 is WSHSY and CDR2 SAAADI. This CDR3 has 13 residues. The CDR3 spells CASQTGGQEKLFF. The CDR3 coding sequence is TGCGCCAGCCAAACAGGGGGTCAGGAAAAACTGTTTTTT.

The DNA of the CDR3 is TGTGCCAGCAGTCCCTTTACGGGAACGCCATACTTC. This sequence encodes CASSPFTGTPYF. V usage is TRBV6-2 or TRBV6-3 and J usage is TRBJ2-7, with D perhaps TRBD2 (5 bases). This CDR3 spans 12 amino acids. V lost 5 bases and J lost 13, with 18 bases in between. Germline V gene lookup returns CDR1 MNHEY and CDR2 SVGEGT.

The rearrangement uses TRBV5-1 and TRBJ2-3; 10 bases agree with TRBD2. The germline V gene encodes CDR1 SGHRS and CDR2 YFSETQ. The length of the CDR3 is 14 residues. Trimming took 7 bases from V and 4 from J; bases not matched to a gene: 6. The CDR3 reads CASGEGLAADTQYF. CDR3 nucleotides: TGCGCCAGCGGCGAAGGACTAGCGGCAGATACGCAGTATTTT.

The V and J genes are TRBV7-2 and TRBJ2-1, with 8 bases matching TRBD2. CDR3 length: 15 residues. Germline V gives CDR1 SGHTA, CDR2 FQGNSA. V dropped 2 bases and J dropped 7; count of bases not matched to a gene: 7. The CDR3 loop reads CASSLLAGGSNEQFF. CDR3 nucleotides: TGTGCCAGCAGCTTATTGGCGGGAGGATCAAATGAGCAGTTCTTC.

This chain uses TRBV4-2 with TRBJ2-3, with 10 bases that match TRBD2. The ends lost 4 bases at V and 2 bases at J; junction bases unmatched: 9. Looked up from germline, CDR1 is LGHNA and CDR2 is YNFKEQ. This CDR3 is built from 17 residues. The CDR3 reads CASSRDTSGITTDTQYF. Written as DNA, the CDR3 is TGTGCCAGCAGCCGAGATACTAGCGGGATTACCACAGATACGCAGTATTTT.

The chain employs TRBV18 and TRBJ1-1, with TRBD1 matching 7 bases. The CDR3 has 16 amino acids. The trim removed 5 bases at V and 3 bases at J, leaving 12 bases unmatched. Germline-derived CDR1 and CDR2 are KGHSH and LQKENI. The CDR3 spells CASSSDRVRAYTEAFF. The DNA for the CDR3 is TGTGCCAGCTCAAGCGACAGGGTCCGGGCCTACACTGAAGCTTTCTTT.

V gene TRBV7-2 combines with J gene TRBJ2-2, with 16 positions matching TRBD2. Germline V gene lookup returns CDR1 SGHTA and CDR2 FQGNSA. The junction had 7 bases not matched to a gene; V was cut back by 4 bases and J by 5 bases. The CDR3 is 18 amino acids. CDR3 protein: CASSSGLAGGRRTGELFF. Written as DNA, the CDR3 is TGTGCCAGCAGCTCGGGACTAGCGGGGGGGCGTCGTACCGGGGAGCTGTTTTTT.

The rearrangement links TRBV3-1 (or the pseudogene TRBV3-2) to TRBJ2-5, with D perhaps TRBD2 (6 bases). The CDR3 consists of 14 residues. Trimming removed 1 base from V and 5 bases from J, with 11 bases in between. CDR1 LGHDT and CDR2 YNNKEL come from the germline V gene (reference sequence). Here the CDR3 reads CASSQAGAGETQYF. Written as DNA, the CDR3 is TGTGCCAGCAGCCAAGCGGGAGCAGGGGAGACCCAGTACTTC.

The chain uses TRBV19 and TRBJ1-1; 9 bases are a match to TRBD1. The CDR3 spans 15 residues. The germline CDR1 and CDR2 sequences are LNHDA and SQIVND (reference sequence). V lost 3 bases and J lost 5; bases outside the gene matches: 7. The CDR3 protein is CASSIIGTGRTEAFF. CDR3 nucleotides: TGTGCCAGTAGTATTATCGGGACAGGGAGGACTGAAGCTTTCTTT.

This chain links TRBV3-1 (or the pseudogene TRBV3-2) with TRBJ2-6; D is unclear. This CDR3 comprises 15 residues. Trimming left V 2 bases short and J 0 bases short, with 5 bases between. Germline lookup yields CDR1 LGHDT and CDR2 YNNKEL (reference sequence). CDR3 nucleotides: TGTGCCAGCAGCCAAACTGTCTCTGGGGCCAACGTCCTGACTTTC. This gives the protein CASSQTVSGANVLTF.

In nucleotides, the CDR3 is TGTGCCAGCTCACCACCTCACGGCAGCCAGGGAGATACGCAGTATTTT. Amino acid sequence: CASSPPHGSQGDTQYF. The chain is built from TRBV18 and TRBJ2-3; the D gene is possibly TRBD1 (5 bases). The CDR3 is 16 residues long. CDR1 is KGHSH, CDR2 LQKENI, per germline. Trimming took off 0 bases at V and 5 bases at J, with 15 bases between the two ends.

The chain links TRBV5-1 to TRBJ1-2, with D unresolved. The germline V gene encodes CDR1 SGHRS and CDR2 YFSETQ. The CDR3 has 14 residues. Trimming stripped 8 bases from V and 0 bases from J, with 14 bases between. Written as DNA, the CDR3 is TGCGCCAGTCGACTGGCCACTACTAACTATGGCTACACCTTC. Protein product: CASRLATTNYGYTF.

The chain employs TRBV10-2 and TRBJ1-5; D ambiguous. There are 15 residues in the CDR3. From germline, CDR1 is WSHSY and CDR2 SAAADI. V dropped 2 bases and J dropped 9 bases, with 17 bases sitting between them. The CDR3 is CASSEPTGGSGPQHF. The CDR3 DNA follows: TGCGCCAGCAGTGAGCCGACGGGAGGGAGTGGGCCCCAGCATTTT.

V usage is TRBV6-6 and J usage is TRBJ2-7; 7 positions agree with TRBD1. V shed 4 bases, J shed 4 bases, and the junction held 7 bases outside the gene matches. CDR1 is MNHNY, CDR2 SVGAGI, per germline (reference sequence). The CDR3 sequence is 14 residues long. Here the CDR3 DNA reads TGTGCCAGCAGTTTCAGGACAGGTCGATACGAGCAGTACTTC. It yields the protein CASSFRTGRYEQYF.

The V and J genes are TRBV18 and TRBJ2-7; D possibly corresponds to TRBD2 (6 bases). CDR3 length equals 15 residues. CDR1 is KGHSH, CDR2 LQKENI, per germline. Deletions cut 3 bases from V and 7 bases from J, with 19 bases between. CDR3 nucleotide sequence: TGTGCCAGCTCACCTTCGGCTGACCATGGGGGGGAGCAGTACTTC. This gives the protein CASSPSADHGGEQYF. Full variable domain (missing parts from reference TRBV18 and TRBJ2-7): NAGVMQNPRHLVRRRGQEARLRCSPMKGHSHVYWYRQLPEEGLKFMVYLQKENIIDESGMPKERFSAEFPKEGPSILRIQQVVRGDSAAYFCASSPSADHGGEQYFGPGTRLTVT.

This chain uses TRBV5-4 with TRBJ2-5, with 9 nucleotides matching TRBD2. The CDR3 is made up of 15 amino acids. Germline values: CDR1 SGHNT, CDR2 YYREEE (reference sequence). V gave up 2 bases and J gave up 5 bases; unmatched junction bases: 7. The chain's CDR3 is CASSFGSGGGETQYF. CDR3 bases: TGTGCCAGCAGCTTTGGTAGCGGGGGTGGGGAGACCCAGTACTTC.

The gene calls are TRBV4-3 and TRBJ2-1; 7 bases align to TRBD2. This CDR3 contains 17 residues. The ends lost 3 bases at V and 4 bases at J; junction bases unmatched: 12. CDR1 is LGHNA, CDR2 YSLEER, per germline. CDR3: CASSHFAGSGSYNEQFF. The CDR3 nucleotides read TGCGCCAGCAGCCACTTCGCGGGTAGCGGGTCTTACAATGAGCAGTTCTTC.

This chain connects TRBV5-1 to TRBJ2-1; 11 bases line up with TRBD2. Germline-derived CDR1 and CDR2 are SGHRS and YFSETQ. With V trimmed by 2 bases and J by 2 bases, 6 bases remained unmatched. There are 17 residues in the CDR3. The CDR3 sequence is CASSFTSGRLTYNEQFF. CDR3 nucleotide sequence: TGCGCCAGCAGCTTCACTAGCGGGAGATTGACCTACAATGAGCAGTTCTTC.